Sequencing of this T cell receptor beta chain was carried out in a study of blood T cell repertoires in COVID-19. Study details: Samples came from the United States, Italy and Spain, spanning acute and convalescent COVID-19. PBMCs, B-cell-depleted T cells, or T cells provided the cDNA or gDNA that made up the material.

This clone was observed a handful of times. In the original analysis: Researchers report that nucleated cell counts were estimated from reference gene primer amplification. TCRdb's table, derived via immunoSEQ multiplex PCR, lists solely in-frame clones and lacks some. Clonal size and the V and J genes are those of that table, whereas D and trimming came from the DNA. The table records 99,000 or so clones, roughly 80% of them present only once. The TCR comes from a woman of 80 years or more with acute or convalescent COVID-19. The sequenced sample was peripheral blood.

The CDR3 DNA reads TGTGCCAGCAGCTTAGCGGCAGGGGGCAATCAGCCCCAGCATTTT. Its protein is CASSLAAGGNQPQHF. V and J are TRBV7-9 and TRBJ1-5; perhaps TRBD1 as D (6 bases). CDR1 is SEHNR, CDR2 FQNEAQ, per germline (reference sequence). Trimming stripped 0 bases from V and 2 bases from J, with 8 bases between. The CDR3 covers 15 residues. The full variable domain, in which reference TRBV7-9 and TRBJ1-5 provide the parts outside the CDR3, is DTGVSQNPRHKITKRGQNVTFRCDPISEHNRLYWYRQTLGQGPEFLTYFQNEAQLEKSRLLSDRFSAERPKGSFSTLEIQRTEQGDSAMYLCASSLAAGGNQPQHFGDGTRLSIL.